This T cell receptor (beta chain) was profiled in a study of blood T cell repertoires in COVID-19. Across the whole study: Samples taken during acute and convalescent COVID-19 were collected in the United States, Italy and Spain.

Original processing notes: Estimation of nucleated cell counts was performed using reference gene primer amplification. Libraries were prepared by immunoSEQ multiplex PCR; TCRdb keeps only in-frame clonotypes and omits some of them. Clone size and V and J calls were adopted from that table, with D and trimming inferred from the DNA. The table includes 200,000 to 250,000 clones, about 90% detected once. Up to 2 weeks before entering the study, exposed participants had met a COVID-19 case. V dropped 4 bases and J dropped 13 bases, with 18 bases sitting between them. The CDR3 runs 13 residues. Germline V gives CDR1 MNHNS, CDR2 SASEGT.

The material sequenced was PBMCs or T cells enriched from blood (not recorded which). This clonotype was sampled from a woman aged 25 to 39 who had been exposed to COVID-19. The gene calls are TRBV6-1 and TRBJ2-3; maybe TRBD2 (5 bases). CDR3 nucleotides: TGTGCCAGCAGTGCGGAACCGGGATATAGGGAGTATTTT. Residues: CASSAEPGYREYF.